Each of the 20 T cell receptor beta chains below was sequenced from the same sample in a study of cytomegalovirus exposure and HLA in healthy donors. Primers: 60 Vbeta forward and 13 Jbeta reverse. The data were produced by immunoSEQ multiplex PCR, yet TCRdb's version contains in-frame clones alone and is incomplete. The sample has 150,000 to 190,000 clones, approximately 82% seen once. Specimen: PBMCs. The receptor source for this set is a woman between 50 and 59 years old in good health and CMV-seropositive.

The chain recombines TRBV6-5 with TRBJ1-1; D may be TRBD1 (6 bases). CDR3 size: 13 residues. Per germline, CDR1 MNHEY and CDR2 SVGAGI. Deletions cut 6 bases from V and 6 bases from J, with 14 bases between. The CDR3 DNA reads TGTGCCAGCAGAAAGTCGGGACAACCTGAAGCTTTCTTT. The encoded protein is CASRKSGQPEAFF.

Here the CDR3 reads CASSSGLAGGDTQYF. For the CDR3, the DNA is TGTGCCAGCAGCTCAGGACTAGCGGGGGGAGATACGCAGTATTTT. This chain connects TRBV7-7 to TRBJ2-3; 14 positions match TRBD2. After removal of 4 bases from V and 5 bases from J, the junction contained 2 bases not matched to a gene. Germline CDR1 and CDR2: SSHAT and FNYEAQ (reference sequence). This CDR3 comprises 15 residues. Based on the CDR3 plus reference TRBV7-7 and TRBJ2-3, the full variable domain is GAGVSQSPRYKVTKRGQDVTLRCDPISSHATLYWYQQALGQGPEFLTYFNYEAQPDKSGLPSDRFSAERPEGSISTLTIQRTEQRDSAMYRCASSSGLAGGDTQYFGPGTRLTVL.

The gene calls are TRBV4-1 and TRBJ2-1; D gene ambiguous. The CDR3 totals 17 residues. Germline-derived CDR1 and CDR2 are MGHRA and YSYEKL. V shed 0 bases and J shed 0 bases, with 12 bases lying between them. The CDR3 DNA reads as TGCGCCAGCAGCCAAGATCCACCCCCGAGCTCCTACAATGAGCAGTTCTTC. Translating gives CASSQDPPPSSYNEQFF.

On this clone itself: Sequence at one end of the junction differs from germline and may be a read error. The CDR3 spells CASNLVEGVATGELFF. For the CDR3, the DNA is TGCGCCAGCAACTTGGTGGAGGGAGTCGCAACCGGGGAGCTGTTTTTT. The chain has TRBV5-1 and TRBJ2-2, with a possible D match to TRBD2 (6 bases). Germline CDR1 SGHRS, CDR2 YFSETQ. The CDR3 extends over 16 amino acids.

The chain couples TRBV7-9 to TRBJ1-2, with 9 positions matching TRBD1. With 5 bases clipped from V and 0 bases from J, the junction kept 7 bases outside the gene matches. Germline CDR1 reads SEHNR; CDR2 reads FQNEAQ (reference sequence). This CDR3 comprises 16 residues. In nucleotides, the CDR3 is TGTGCCAGCAGCCAGACAGGGGGACCCGCTAACTATGGCTACACCTTC. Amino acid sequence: CASSQTGGPANYGYTF.

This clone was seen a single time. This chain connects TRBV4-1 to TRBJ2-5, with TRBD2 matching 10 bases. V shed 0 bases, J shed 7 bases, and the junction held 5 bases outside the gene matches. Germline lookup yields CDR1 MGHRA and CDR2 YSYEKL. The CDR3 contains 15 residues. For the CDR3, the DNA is TGCGCCAGCAGCCAAGATCCGCAGCGGGGGGGGACCCAGTACTTC. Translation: CASSQDPQRGGTQYF.

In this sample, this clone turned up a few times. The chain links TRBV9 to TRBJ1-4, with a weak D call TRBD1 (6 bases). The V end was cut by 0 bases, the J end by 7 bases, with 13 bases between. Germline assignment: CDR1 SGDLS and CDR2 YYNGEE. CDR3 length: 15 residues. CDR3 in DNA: TGTGCCAGCAGCGTAGTAGCGGGGGCAGGTGAAAAACTGTTTTTT. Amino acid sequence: CASSVVAGAGEKLFF.

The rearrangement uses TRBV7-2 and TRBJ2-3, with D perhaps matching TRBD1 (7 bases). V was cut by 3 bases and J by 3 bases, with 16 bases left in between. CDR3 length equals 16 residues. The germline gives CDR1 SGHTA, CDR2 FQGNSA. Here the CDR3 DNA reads TGTGCCAGCAGCTTGGCAAAGGGGGCGGGGACAGATACGCAGTATTTT. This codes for CASSLAKGAGTDTQYF.

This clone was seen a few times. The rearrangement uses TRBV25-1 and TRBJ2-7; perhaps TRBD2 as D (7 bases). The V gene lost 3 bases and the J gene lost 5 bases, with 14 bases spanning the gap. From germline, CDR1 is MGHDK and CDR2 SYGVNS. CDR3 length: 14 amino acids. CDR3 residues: CASSDRGALDEQYF. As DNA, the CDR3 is TGTGCCAGCAGTGATCGGGGGGCTCTCGACGAGCAGTACTTC.

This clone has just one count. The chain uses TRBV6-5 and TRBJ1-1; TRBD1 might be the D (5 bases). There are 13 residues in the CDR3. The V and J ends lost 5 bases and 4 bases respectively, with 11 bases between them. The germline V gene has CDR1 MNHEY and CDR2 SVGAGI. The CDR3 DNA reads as TGTGCCAGCAGTGTGTGGGGACTCACTGAAGCTTTCTTT. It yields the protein CASSVWGLTEAFF.

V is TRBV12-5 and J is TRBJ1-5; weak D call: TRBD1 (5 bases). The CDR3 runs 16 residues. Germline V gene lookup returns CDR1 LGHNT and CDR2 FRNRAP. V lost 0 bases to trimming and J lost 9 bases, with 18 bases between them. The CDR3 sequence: CASGLVLGREDGPQHF. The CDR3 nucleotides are TGTGCTAGTGGTTTGGTACTTGGCAGGGAGGACGGGCCCCAGCATTTT.

CDR3 sequence reads: CASSRDRGSGANVLTF. The CDR3 DNA is TGTGCCAGTAGTCGCGATAGGGGCTCTGGGGCCAACGTCCTGACTTTC. The V call is TRBV19, the J call TRBJ2-6; TRBD1 might be the D (5 bases). With 5 bases removed from V and 0 bases from J, the gap between germline ends came to 11 bases. Germline CDR1 reads LNHDA; CDR2 reads SQIVND (reference sequence). CDR3 length equals 16 residues. The variable domain in full, with the rest retrieved from reference TRBV19 and TRBJ2-6, is DGGITQSPKYLFRKEGQNVTLSCEQNLNHDAMYWYRQDPGQGLRLIYYSQIVNDFQKGDIAEGYSVSREKKESFPLTVTSAQKNPTAFYLCASSRDRGSGANVLTFGAGSRLTVL.

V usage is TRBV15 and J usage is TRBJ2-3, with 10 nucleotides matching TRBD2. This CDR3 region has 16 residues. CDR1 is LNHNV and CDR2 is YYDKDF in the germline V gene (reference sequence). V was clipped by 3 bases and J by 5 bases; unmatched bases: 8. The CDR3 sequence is CATSRVASGGGDTQYF. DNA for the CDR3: TGTGCCACCAGCAGGGTTGCTAGCGGGGGCGGAGATACGCAGTATTTT.

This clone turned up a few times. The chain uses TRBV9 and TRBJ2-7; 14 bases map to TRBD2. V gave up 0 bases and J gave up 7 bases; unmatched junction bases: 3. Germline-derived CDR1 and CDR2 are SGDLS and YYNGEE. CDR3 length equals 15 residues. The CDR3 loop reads CASSVGLAGGWEQYF. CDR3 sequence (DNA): TGTGCCAGCAGCGTAGGACTAGCGGGGGGGTGGGAGCAGTACTTC.

This CDR3 reads CAWSWGSTGELFF. CDR3 nucleotide sequence: TGTGCCTGGAGTTGGGGCTCCACCGGGGAGCTGTTTTTT. The J gene is TRBJ2-2, the V gene TRBV30, with D possibly TRBD1 on 5 matching bases. Trimming cost V 2 bases and J 4 bases, with 8 bases left between them. In germline, CDR1 is GTSNPN, CDR2 SVGIG (reference sequence). This CDR3 is 13 amino acids long. The entire variable domain, with the rest obtained from reference TRBV30 and TRBJ2-2, is as follows: SQTIHQWPATLVQPVGSPLSLECTVEGTSNPNLYWYRQAAGRGLQLLFYSVGIGQISSEVPQNLSASRPQDRQFILSSKKLLLSDSGFYLCAWSWGSTGELFFGEGSRLTVL.

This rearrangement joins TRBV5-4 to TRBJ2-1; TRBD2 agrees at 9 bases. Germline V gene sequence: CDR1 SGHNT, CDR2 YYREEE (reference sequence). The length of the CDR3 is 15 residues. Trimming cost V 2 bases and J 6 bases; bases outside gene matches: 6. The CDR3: CASSFGGGAINEQFF. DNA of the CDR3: TGTGCCAGCAGCTTTGGCGGGGGGGCTATCAATGAGCAGTTCTTC. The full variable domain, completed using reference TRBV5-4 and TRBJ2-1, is ETGVTQSPTHLIKTRGQQVTLRCSSQSGHNTVSWYQQALGQGPQFIFQYYREEENGRGNFPPRFSGLQFPNYSSELNVNALELDDSALYLCASSFGGGAINEQFFGPGTRLTVL.

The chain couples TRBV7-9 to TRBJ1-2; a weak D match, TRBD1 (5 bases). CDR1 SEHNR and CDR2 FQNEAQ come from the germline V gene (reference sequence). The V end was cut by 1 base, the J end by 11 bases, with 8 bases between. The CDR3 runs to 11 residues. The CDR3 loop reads CASSLDAGYTF. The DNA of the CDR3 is TGTGCCAGCAGCTTAGACGCAGGGTACACCTTC.

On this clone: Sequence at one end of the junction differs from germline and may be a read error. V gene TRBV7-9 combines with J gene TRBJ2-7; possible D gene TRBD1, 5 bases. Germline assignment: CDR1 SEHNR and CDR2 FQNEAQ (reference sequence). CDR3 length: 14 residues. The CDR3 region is CSSSRNRDSDEQYF. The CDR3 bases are TGTTCCAGCAGCCGTAACCGAGACAGCGACGAGCAGTACTTC. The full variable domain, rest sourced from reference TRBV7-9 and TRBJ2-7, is DTGVSQNPRHKITKRGQNVTFRCDPISEHNRLYWYRQTLGQGPEFLTYFQNEAQLEKSRLLSDRFSAERPKGSFSTLEIQRTEQGDSAMYLCSSSRNRDSDEQYFGPGTRLTVT.

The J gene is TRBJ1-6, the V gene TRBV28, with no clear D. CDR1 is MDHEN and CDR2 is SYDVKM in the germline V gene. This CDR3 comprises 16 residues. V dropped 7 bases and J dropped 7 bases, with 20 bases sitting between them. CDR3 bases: TGTGCCAGCAATGAGGGTTCGGGCCCGGGAAATTCACCCCTCCACTTT. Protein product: CASNEGSGPGNSPLHF.

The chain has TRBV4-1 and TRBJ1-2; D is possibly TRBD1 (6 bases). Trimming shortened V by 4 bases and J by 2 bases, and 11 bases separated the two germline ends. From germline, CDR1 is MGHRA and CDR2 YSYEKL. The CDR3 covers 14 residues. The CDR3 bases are TGCGCCAGCAGCCCCCCGGACAGAAACTATGGCTACACCTTC. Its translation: CASSPPDRNYGYTF.